Below, 7 T cell receptor beta chains from the same sample are listed, as sequenced in a study of cytomegalovirus exposure and HLA in healthy donors. 13 Jbeta primers and 60 Vbeta primers were used for the PCR. Sequencing used immunoSEQ multiplex PCR; TCRdb keeps in-frame clones, though not all of them. Counted here are tens of thousands of clones, about 78% occurring once; the ten biggest clones make up 3% to 3.5%. What was sequenced was PBMCs. The origin of the receptors is a woman in her forties in good health and CMV-seronegative.

This clone has a handful of counts. The chain links TRBV5-1 to TRBJ2-1, with 7 nucleotides matching TRBD1. CDR1 and CDR2 (germline): SGHRS, YFSETQ. The CDR3 extends over 13 amino acids. V dropped 7 bases and J dropped 3; count of bases not matched to a gene: 4. CDR3 amino acids: CASAGTDYNEQFF. The CDR3 DNA reads TGCGCCAGCGCCGGGACAGACTACAATGAGCAGTTCTTC.

This clone was detected a few times. V is TRBV5-4 and J is TRBJ1-4; D is perhaps TRBD1 (5 bases). Germline CDR1 reads SGHNT; CDR2 reads YYREEE (reference sequence). The CDR3 sequence is 14 residues long. Trimming removed 4 bases at V and 7 bases at J, with 14 bases between. The CDR3 nucleotides read TGTGCCAGCAGCCCAGGGCTTCGTGGTGAAAAACTGTTTTTT. This sequence encodes CASSPGLRGEKLFF.

V gene TRBV30 combines with J gene TRBJ2-5; tentative D call: TRBD1 (6 bases). The length of the CDR3 is 15 residues. Germline values: CDR1 GTSNPN, CDR2 SVGIG (reference sequence). V was trimmed by 0 bases and J by 5 bases, leaving 16 bases between them. The CDR3 DNA reads as TGTGCCTGGAGTGTACGTGGGGGACATCGGGAGACCCAGTACTTC. This codes for CAWSVRGGHRETQYF.

This chain connects TRBV28 to TRBJ1-5; 9 bases fit TRBD1. After removal of 6 bases from V and 2 bases from J, the junction contained 8 bases not matched to a gene. Germline V gene sequence: CDR1 MDHEN, CDR2 SYDVKM. The CDR3 extends over 16 amino acids. The CDR3: CASSRDRARGNQPQHF. CDR3 DNA: TGTGCCAGCAGCAGGGACAGGGCCAGGGGCAATCAGCCCCAGCATTTT.

This clone showed up just once. The CDR3 sequence is CASGLNTDTQYF. Written as DNA, the CDR3 is TGTGCCAGCGGACTAAACACAGATACGCAGTATTTT. The chain joins TRBV19 to TRBJ2-3, with D possibly TRBD2 on 6 matching bases. With 9 bases removed from V and 2 bases from J, the gap between germline ends came to 9 bases. The V gene's germline CDR1 is LNHDA and CDR2 SQIVND (reference sequence). The CDR3 contains 12 residues.

The rearrangement uses TRBV5-4 and TRBJ1-2; D remains ambiguous. The ends were cut back, 0 bases at V and 6 bases at J, with 12 bases in the middle. This CDR3 region has 14 residues. Germline V gene sequence: CDR1 SGHNT, CDR2 YYREEE (reference sequence). The CDR3 is CASSLVLGQNGYTF. As DNA, the CDR3 is TGTGCCAGCAGCTTGGTGCTTGGGCAGAATGGCTACACCTTC.

Only a few counts were recorded for this clone. This chain links TRBV5-1 with TRBJ1-4; D gene ambiguous. Germline V gene sequence: CDR1 SGHRS, CDR2 YFSETQ. With 2 bases removed from V and 4 bases from J, the gap between germline ends came to 3 bases. The length of the CDR3 is 12 residues. This CDR3 is CASSFNNEKLFF. CDR3 bases: TGCGCCAGCAGCTTTAATAATGAAAAACTGTTTTTT.